This is a list of T cell receptor beta chains from one sample in a study of CD8+ T cells in alopecia areata. The assay was immunoSEQ multiplex PCR, and TCRdb's table has in-frame clones only and misses some. The data contain more than 200,000 clones, roughly 44% of them seen just once; the ten biggest clones take up roughly 2.6%. Source: CD4+ T cells sorted from blood, taken at approximately week 39, from a patient treated with tofacitinib. Source of these receptors: a human donor with alopecia areata. The CDR3 runs from the conserved cysteine through the conserved F or W. A D gene is named only where the DNA matches it firmly. Clone size is given for some rows only: seen once, a few or many times, or a class if the clone is expanded.

d_call	clone_size	v_call	j_call	cdr3_nt	cdr3_aa
NA	NA	TRBV5-1	TRBJ2-7	TGCGCCAGCAGCTTGCTAGGGTACGAGCAGTACTTC	CASSLLGYEQYF
TRBD1	NA	TRBV30	TRBJ2-1	TGTGCCTGGAGTCCCCGACAGGGTGCCTATGAGCAGTTCTTC	CAWSPRQGAYEQFF
NA	few	TRBV28	TRBJ2-5	TGTGCCAGCAGTTTGGCGACCGGGACACTAGAAGAGACCCAGTACTTC	CASSLATGTLEETQYF
TRBD2	NA	TRBV7-2	TRBJ2-1	TGTGCCAGCAGCCCCATGCTAGCGGACCACAATGAGCAGTTCTTC	CASSPMLADHNEQFF
TRBD1	few	TRBV6-5	TRBJ2-7	TGTGCCAGCAGTTACGGGGACAGGGCGAGCGAGCAGTACTTC	CASSYGDRASEQYF
NA	NA	TRBV2	TRBJ1-2	TGTGCCAGCAGTGAAGCGCAAGGACAGTACTATGGCTACACCTTC	CASSEAQGQYYGYTF
NA	NA	TRBV9	TRBJ2-3	TGTGCCAGCAGCGTAGTTCCGCGGAGCACAGATACGCAGTATTTT	CASSVVPRSTDTQYF
NA	NA	TRBV2	TRBJ1-1	TGTGCCAGCAGTGGGACACTGGGCACTGAAGCTTTCTTT	CASSGTLGTEAFF
NA	NA	TRBV2	TRBJ2-7	TGTGCCAGCAGTGGATCAGTGCCCGAGTACTTC	CASSGSVPEYF
NA	NA	TRBV29-1	TRBJ2-7	TGCAGCGTTGGGGGGCTGGCCGGTCCCTCCTACGAGCAGTACTTC	CSVGGLAGPSYEQYF
NA	few	TRBV25-1	TRBJ1-2	TGTGCCAGCAGTGGACCTCGCAGTTTCCAATTC	CASSGPRSFQF
NA	NA	TRBV7-2	TRBJ2-7	TGTGCCAGCAGCTTAGAGTCGGGACTCAACTACGAGCAGTACTTC	CASSLESGLNYEQYF
NA	NA	TRBV4-1	TRBJ2-1	TGCGCCAGCAGCCAAGATCAAGGACTTGTGGGAGTGTACAATGAGCAGTTCTTC	CASSQDQGLVGVYNEQFF
TRBD2	few	TRBV9	TRBJ2-2	TGTGCCAGCAGCGTAAGTCCAGCGGGAGGGACCGGGGAGCTGTTTTTT	CASSVSPAGGTGELFF
NA	NA	TRBV7-9	TRBJ1-1	TGTGCCAGCAGCTTAGTAGCCTTCACTGAAGCTTTCTTT	CASSLVAFTEAFF
TRBD1	NA	TRBV2	TRBJ1-1	TGTGCCAGCAGGGACGGTGCTGGCAGGGGGACAGATGAAGCTTTCTTT	CASRDGAGRGTDEAFF
NA	few	TRBV5-1	TRBJ1-2	TGCGCCAGCAGTTGGGGACCAGAGTATGGCTACACCTTC	CASSWGPEYGYTF
NA	NA	TRBV10-3	TRBJ2-3	TGTGCCATCAGTGAGTCGGGTACGCAGTATTTT	CAISESGTQYF
NA	NA	TRBV29-1	TRBJ1-2	TGCAGCGTTGAGGGCCAGACCTATGGCTACACCTTC	CSVEGQTYGYTF
NA	NA	TRBV4-1	TRBJ2-6	TGCGCCAGCAGCCAAGAAGGCGAGAGCTCTGGGGCCAACGTCCTGACTTTC	CASSQEGESSGANVLTF
TRBD2	NA	TRBV30	TRBJ2-5	TGTGCCTGGAGTGTACTAGCGGGAACCCGGGAGACCCAGTACTTC	CAWSVLAGTRETQYF
NA	many	TRBV30	TRBJ2-1	TGTGCCTGGAGTGCTGACAGAACCTCCTACAATGAGCAGTTCTTC	CAWSADRTSYNEQFF